Below, 3 T cell receptor beta chains from the same sample are listed, as sequenced in a study of blood T cell repertoires in COVID-19. Libraries were prepared by immunoSEQ multiplex PCR; TCRdb keeps only in-frame clonotypes and omits some of them. This table has 200,000 to 300,000 clones, about 82% appearing once. Sequenced material: peripheral blood. The receptors derive from a woman aged 55-69 years with active or convalescent COVID-19.

This clone was seen a few times. The chain carries TRBV7-9 and TRBJ2-7; 7 bases are shared with TRBD2. With 5 bases clipped from V and 9 bases from J, the junction kept 13 bases outside the gene matches. The germline CDR1 and CDR2 sequences are SEHNR and FQNEAQ (reference sequence). CDR3 length: 14 residues. Written as DNA, the CDR3 is TGTGCCAGCAGCCTGGGGGGGTCTAGCGGAGGGCAGTACTTC. Translating it yields CASSLGGSSGGQYF. Filled out from reference TRBV7-9 and TRBJ2-7, the complete variable domain reads DTGVSQNPRHKITKRGQNVTFRCDPISEHNRLYWYRQTLGQGPEFLTYFQNEAQLEKSRLLSDRFSAERPKGSFSTLEIQRTEQGDSAMYLCASSLGGSSGGQYFGPGTRLTVT.

The J gene is TRBJ2-2, the V gene TRBV4-1; D is perhaps TRBD2 (6 bases). Trimming removed 3 bases at V and 0 bases at J, with 14 bases between. Germline lookup yields CDR1 MGHRA and CDR2 YSYEKL. The CDR3 totals 17 residues. The CDR3 sequence is CASSHRLGGANTGELFF. CDR3 sequence (DNA): TGCGCCAGCAGCCACCGATTGGGGGGAGCGAACACCGGGGAGCTGTTTTTT.

The gene calls are TRBV2 and TRBJ1-6, with a weak D call TRBD1 (6 bases). The germline CDR1 and CDR2 sequences are SNHLY and FYNNEI. The CDR3 contains 12 residues. The V and J ends lost 10 bases and 10 bases respectively, with 14 bases between them. CDR3 region: CATRGGLSPLHF. The DNA for the CDR3 is TGTGCCACTAGGGGGGGGCTCTCACCCCTCCACTTT.